Presented here are 25 T cell receptor beta chains from one specimen sequenced in a study of T cells after yellow fever vaccination. Each CDR3 protein gets one entry after TCRdb re-called the 5' RACE reads with MiXCR. The table records 110,000 to 150,000 distinct CDR3 sequences, more than 6.5% of them present only once. The sample was CD4+ T cells sorted from PBMCs, taken 10 days after the yellow fever booster vaccination. The receptors stem from a man aged 25-40 years who received the YFV17D yellow fever vaccine.

This clonotype was picked up a small number of times. The CDR3 DNA sequence: TGTGCCAGCAGCCCTGGGACTAGCGGAGTCTACAATGAGCAGTTCTTC. As protein: CASSPGTSGVYNEQFF. This chain connects TRBV5-4 to TRBJ2-1, with 11 bases fitting TRBD2. V gave up 4 bases and J gave up 3 bases; unmatched junction bases: 6. This CDR3 has 16 amino acids. Germline V gives CDR1 SGHNT, CDR2 YYREEE (reference sequence).

This clonotype was counted many times. The CDR3 here is CASSLKMNTEAFF. The CDR3 coding sequence is TGTGCCAGCAGTTTAAAAATGAACACTGAAGCTTTCTTT. The chain recombines TRBV12-3 or TRBV12-4 with TRBJ1-1; no clear D gene. The CDR3 has 13 residues. Trimming left V 2 bases short and J 0 bases short, with 4 bases between.

Ten or more counts support this clonotype. The chain links TRBV29-1 to TRBJ1-2, with D possibly being TRBD1 (6 bases). V lost 3 bases and J 8 bases, leaving 13 bases between the germline ends. The CDR3 is made up of 12 amino acids. Per the germline V gene, CDR1 is SQVTM and CDR2 is ANQGSEA. CDR3 region: CSVEPGGWGYTF. DNA of the CDR3: TGCAGCGTTGAGCCGGGGGGCTGGGGCTACACCTTC.

This clonotype was recorded at least ten times. The chain couples TRBV10-3 to TRBJ2-7; D perhaps matches TRBD1 (6 bases). The CDR3 sequence is 12 residues long. V was pared by 1 base and J by 5 bases, with 6 bases between. The germline V gene has CDR1 ENHRY and CDR2 SYGVKD. This chain's CDR3 is CAISEWDNEQYF. The CDR3 nucleotides are TGTGCCATCAGTGAGTGGGACAACGAGCAGTACTTC.

The sample holds a few counts of this clonotype. The chain has TRBV19 and TRBJ2-2, with D possibly TRBD1 on 5 matching bases. CDR3 length: 14 amino acids. Per the germline V gene, CDR1 is LNHDA and CDR2 is SQIVND (reference sequence). V dropped 7 bases and J dropped 2 bases, with 11 bases sitting between them. CDR3 region: CASKRQGNTGELFF. The CDR3 DNA reads as TGTGCCAGTAAGAGGCAGGGTAACACCGGGGAGCTGTTTTTT.

Many counts were recorded for this clonotype. Germline and junction disagree at one end, which may indicate a read error. The genes are TRBV4-3 and TRBJ2-5; TRBD2 matches 9 bases. Looked up from germline, CDR1 is LGHNA and CDR2 is YSLEER. CDR3 length equals 14 residues. The CDR3 is CASSQATLAGTLDF. The CDR3 DNA sequence: TGCGCCAGCAGCCAAGCAACCCTAGCGGGGACCCTAGACTTC.

This clonotype has at least ten counts. The chain uses TRBV20-1 and TRBJ2-5; TRBD2 is a possible D gene (5 bases). Trimming shortened V by 3 bases and J by 4 bases, and 9 bases separated the two germline ends. The germline gives CDR1 DFQATT, CDR2 SNEGSKA (reference sequence). This CDR3 has 12 residues. The CDR3 protein is CSASSAGETQYF. For the CDR3, the DNA is TGCAGTGCTAGTTCGGCGGGAGAGACCCAGTACTTC.

The chain recombines TRBV2 with TRBJ2-3; TRBD1 agrees at 10 bases. The CDR3 is 13 amino acids. Trimming at V came to 1 base and at J to 9 bases, leaving 1 base not matched to a gene. CDR1 SNHLY and CDR2 FYNNEI come from the germline V gene. CDR3 sequence: CASSEGQGATQYF. CDR3 nucleotide sequence: TGTGCCAGCAGTGAAGGACAGGGGGCAACGCAGTATTTT.

The sample holds many counts of this clonotype. The chain combines TRBV4-2 with TRBJ2-7; TRBD2 agrees at 7 bases. The CDR3 sequence is 16 residues long. J was trimmed by 2 bases and V by 0 bases; bases with no gene match: 7. The V gene's germline CDR1 is LGHNA and CDR2 YNFKEQ. CDR3 coding DNA: TGTGCCAGCAGCCAAGAGGGTCCAGCGGGAACCTACGAGCAGTACTTC. Its translation: CASSQEGPAGTYEQYF.

The CDR3 DNA is TGTGCCAGCAGATTAAGCGTGTGGGAGACCCAGTACTTC. Its translation: CASRLSVWETQYF. The chain employs TRBV7-2 and TRBJ2-5; D gene unclear. Germline V gene data show CDR1 as SGHTA and CDR2 as FQGNSA. The CDR3 covers 13 residues. Trimming took 6 bases from V and 5 from J, leaving 13 bases between them.

To note about this clonotype: This may arise from a read error, as a much more abundant clone is one base away. The J gene is TRBJ2-5, the V gene TRBV7-9; 9 nucleotides agree with TRBD2. Germline CDR1 is SEHNR and CDR2 is FQNEAQ (reference sequence). This CDR3 is 15 amino acids long. The CDR3 spells CSSSFLAGYQETQYF. Written as DNA, the CDR3 is TGTTCCAGCAGCTTCCTAGCGGGGTACCAAGAGACCCAGTACTTC.

This clonotype was picked up a small number of times. The CDR3 DNA sequence: TGTGCCAGCAGCGAGTTGGGGCAGGAGCAGTTCTTC. This sequence encodes CASSELGQEQFF. The V gene is TRBV7-9, the J gene TRBJ2-1, with a possible D match to TRBD1 (5 bases). Looked up from germline, CDR1 is SEHNR and CDR2 is FQNEAQ (reference sequence). V was cut by 5 bases and J by 10 bases, with 12 bases left in between. This CDR3 is 12 amino acids long.

This clonotype was seen only a few times. V is TRBV11-2 and J is TRBJ2-1, with 13 bases matching TRBD2. Germline loops: CDR1 SGHAT, CDR2 FQNNGV. This CDR3 has 18 amino acids. V dropped 3 bases and J dropped 10; count of bases not matched to a gene: 15. In nucleotides, the CDR3 is TGTGCCAGCAGCTTCCAATCCCGGAACGGACTAGCGGGAGCGGAGCAGTTCTTC. Its protein product is CASSFQSRNGLAGAEQFF.

The sample holds many counts of this clonotype. The CDR3 here is CAASSRSARRGETQYF. The DNA for the CDR3 is TGTGCCGCCAGCAGCCGGTCTGCTCGTAGAGGTGAGACCCAGTACTTC. This chain connects TRBV6-2 or TRBV6-3 to TRBJ2-5; D gene uncertain. V was shortened by 11 bases and J by 5 bases, with 27 bases between the two germline ends. This CDR3 comprises 16 residues. Germline assignment: CDR1 MNHEY and CDR2 SVGEGT.

This chain joins TRBV7-6 and TRBJ2-7; unclear D gene. The ends were cut back, 0 bases at V and 3 bases at J, with 12 bases in the middle. CDR1 SGHVS and CDR2 FNYEAQ come from the germline V gene. The CDR3 loop spans 15 amino acids. The CDR3 loop is CASSLAAEKGYEQYF. The DNA for the CDR3 is TGTGCCAGCAGCTTAGCGGCGGAAAAGGGCTACGAGCAGTACTTC. Variable domain in full (rest from reference TRBV7-6 and TRBJ2-7): GAGVSQSPRYKVTKRGQDVALRCDPISGHVSLYWYRQALGQGPEFLTYFNYEAQQDKSGLPNDRFSAERPEGSISTLTIQRTEQRDSAMYRCASSLAAEKGYEQYFGPGTRLTVT.

The chain has TRBV5-1 and TRBJ2-7, with D possibly being TRBD1 (7 bases). CDR3 length equals 16 residues. Trimming pared 0 bases from V and 7 bases from J, leaving 20 bases between. Germline loops: CDR1 SGHRS, CDR2 YFSETQ. Written as DNA, the CDR3 is TGCGCCAGCAGCTTGGCCACTGGCAGGGGGGCGTGGGAGCAGTACTTC. It codes for CASSLATGRGAWEQYF.

This clonotype was seen repeatedly, ten times or more. The chain joins TRBV6-5 to TRBJ1-2, with TRBD1 identical over 7 bases. Trimming removed 7 bases from V and 7 bases from J; junction bases left unmatched: 9. CDR3 length: 13 amino acids. Germline CDR1 and CDR2: MNHEY and SVGAGI. CDR3 coding DNA: TGTGCCAGCACCCCCAAGGGGGCAGGTGGCTACACCTTC. It specifies CASTPKGAGGYTF.

This clonotype was counted many times. The V call is TRBV7-2, the J call TRBJ2-7; D is ambiguous. This CDR3 contains 14 residues. Germline V gene sequence: CDR1 SGHTA, CDR2 FQGNSA. Trimming removed 5 bases at V and 1 base at J, with 12 bases between. The CDR3 loop is CASSPDPRSYEQYF. The CDR3 DNA reads as TGTGCCAGCAGCCCCGACCCCCGATCCTACGAGCAGTACTTC.

As regards this clonotype: A much larger clone differs from this one at a single base, so this may be a read error. The chain has TRBV6-5 and TRBJ2-2; D gene ambiguous. The CDR3 is made up of 15 amino acids. CDR1 is MNHEY and CDR2 is SVGAGI in the germline V gene. The CDR3: CSSSYVLLTCGELFF. The CDR3 DNA is TGTTCCAGCAGTTACGTTCTCTTGACTTGCGGGGAGCTGTTTTTT.

This clonotype was recorded many times. The V gene is TRBV7-9, the J gene TRBJ2-7, with D unclear. V lost 1 base to trimming and J lost 3 bases, with 7 bases between them. CDR1 is SEHNR and CDR2 is FQNEAQ in the germline V gene (reference sequence). The CDR3 sequence is 13 residues long. The CDR3 coding sequence is TGTGCCAGCAGCTTAGATGCCGACTACGAGCAGTACTTC. Translation gives CASSLDADYEQYF.

This clonotype was detected many times. The V and J genes are TRBV20-1 and TRBJ2-6; TRBD1 matches 7 bases. The CDR3 loop spans 16 amino acids. Trimming took 5 bases from V and 2 from J; bases not matched to a gene: 9. Germline V gives CDR1 DFQATT, CDR2 SNEGSKA (reference sequence). The CDR3, as DNA: TGCAGTGCTCTGACAGGGTTAAGGGCTGGGGCCAACGTCCTGACTTTC. Encoded protein: CSALTGLRAGANVLTF.

This clonotype was seen repeatedly, ten times or more. The chain combines TRBV24-1 with TRBJ2-1; 8 bases align to TRBD2. The V gene end was trimmed by 7 bases and the J gene end by 10 bases; junction bases not matched to a gene: 14. Germline assignment: CDR1 KGHDR and CDR2 SFDVKD. There are 15 residues in the CDR3. The CDR3 DNA reads TGTGCCACCAGCACGACTAGCGCTAAGAAAGGGGAGCAGTTCTTC. As protein: CATSTTSAKKGEQFF.

In this sample, this clonotype turned up many times. V usage is TRBV3-1 and J usage is TRBJ2-7; maybe TRBD1 (5 bases). V lost 2 bases to trimming and J lost 1 base, with 12 bases between them. CDR3 length equals 15 residues. Germline lookup yields CDR1 LGHDT and CDR2 YNNKEL (reference sequence). In DNA form, the CDR3 reads TGTGCCAGCAGCCAACACAGGACGAGATCCTACGAGCAGTACTTC. Amino acids: CASSQHRTRSYEQYF.

This clonotype was seen ten or more times. The chain has TRBV6-2 or TRBV6-3 and TRBJ2-2, with D possibly called TRBD1 or TRBD2 (5 bases each). With 0 bases removed from V and 3 bases from J, the gap between germline ends came to 11 bases. The CDR3 contains 16 residues. The germline CDR1 and CDR2 sequences are MNHEY and SVGEGT. DNA for the CDR3: TGTGCCAGCAGTTACTCTGGGGGATCGGACACCGGGGAGCTGTTTTTT. Its translation: CASSYSGGSDTGELFF.

As concerns this clonotype: A read error is possible here, since a much larger clone lies one base away. The V call is TRBV7-2, the J call TRBJ2-1; 8 positions match TRBD2. The CDR3 length is 17 residues. Germline V CDR1 and CDR2: SGHTA, FQGNSA. The CDR3 DNA follows: TGTGCCACCAGCCGACCCAGTGGGGCGGGAGGAACCTATGAGCAGTTCTTC. This gives the protein CATSRPSGAGGTYEQFF.